Presented here are 24 T cell receptor beta chains from one specimen sequenced in a study of shared clonotypes between healthy human individuals. Method: immunoSEQ multiplex PCR; TCRdb's copy keeps in-frame clones and lacks some. The table records roughly 2 million clones, 85% to 95% of them present only once. The sequencing sample was made of naive CD4+ T cells sorted from blood. Documented subset: CD45RA+ positively selected. The receptors were sampled from a young man in good health.

The V gene is TRBV5-4, the J gene TRBJ2-3, with 7 bases aligning to TRBD2. V dropped 4 bases and J dropped 5; count of bases not matched to a gene: 7. Germline assignment: CDR1 SGHNT and CDR2 YYREEE (reference sequence). The CDR3 covers 14 residues. For the CDR3, the DNA is TGTGCCAGCAGCGCCGGGGGGTTGAGAGATACGCAGTATTTT. This encodes CASSAGGLRDTQYF. Variable domain in full (rest from reference TRBV5-4 and TRBJ2-3): ETGVTQSPTHLIKTRGQQVTLRCSSQSGHNTVSWYQQALGQGPQFIFQYYREEENGRGNFPPRFSGLQFPNYSSELNVNALELDDSALYLCASSAGGLRDTQYFGPGTRLTVL.

The chain links TRBV27 to TRBJ2-3; D might be TRBD2 (5 bases). Germline CDR1 reads MNHEY; CDR2 reads SMNVEV (reference sequence). V shed 1 base and J shed 6 bases, with 14 bases lying between them. This CDR3 contains 15 residues. CDR3 DNA: TGTGCCAGCAGTTTATACGGGCGGGTGGGCGATACGCAGTATTTT. Translating it yields CASSLYGRVGDTQYF.

Only one count was recorded for this clone. This chain joins TRBV6-1 and TRBJ1-2; D remains unclear. Germline V CDR1 and CDR2: MNHNS, SASEGT. V shed 2 bases and J shed 6 bases, with 13 bases lying between them. The CDR3 consists of 14 residues. CDR3 coding DNA: TGTGCCAGCAGTGAATCGTCGGGGTGGGATGGCTACACCTTC. Protein: CASSESSGWDGYTF.

This rearrangement joins TRBV30 to TRBJ2-7; D unresolved. Germline V gene sequence: CDR1 GTSNPN, CDR2 SVGIG (reference sequence). V lost 2 bases and J 2 bases, leaving 7 bases between the germline ends. This CDR3 spans 12 amino acids. CDR3 sequence: CAWSTAPYEQYF. CDR3 in DNA: TGTGCCTGGAGTACGGCCCCCTACGAGCAGTACTTC.

As to this clone: At the DNA level, this CDR3 is encoded by other sequences in the same sample as well. The rearrangement links TRBV7-2 to TRBJ2-7, with TRBD1 as a possible D gene (5 bases). V was shortened by 1 base and J by 2 bases, with 9 bases between the two germline ends. This CDR3 spans 14 amino acids. Per the germline V gene, CDR1 is SGHTA and CDR2 is FQGNSA. The CDR3 DNA follows: TGTGCCAGCAGCTTAGGTGTGGGGCCCTACGAGCAGTACTTC. Translation gives CASSLGVGPYEQYF. Full variable domain (outside the CDR3, taken from reference TRBV7-2 and TRBJ2-7): GAGVSQSPSNKVTEKGKDVELRCDPISGHTALYWYRQSLGQGLEFLIYFQGNSAPDKSGLPSDRFSAERTGGSVSTLTIQRTQQEDSAVYLCASSLGVGPYEQYFGPGTRLTVT.

The V gene is TRBV18, the J gene TRBJ2-7; no clear D. The CDR3 spans 16 residues. CDR1 and CDR2 (germline): KGHSH, LQKENI. V was clipped by 4 bases and J by 1 base, with 17 bases between them. The CDR3 sequence is CASSRSISDGSYEQYF. The CDR3 DNA sequence: TGTGCCAGCTCACGGTCCATATCGGACGGATCCTACGAGCAGTACTTC.

In its sample, this clone was seen once. V is TRBV6-5 and J is TRBJ2-2; no firm D call. V lost 5 bases to trimming and J lost 0 bases, with 10 bases between them. This CDR3 is built from 15 residues. The germline V gene has CDR1 MNHEY and CDR2 SVGAGI. DNA for the CDR3: TGTGCCAGCAGTCCCAGTCGGGCGAACACCGGGGAGCTGTTTTTT. As protein: CASSPSRANTGELFF.

This clone has just one count. This chain joins TRBV5-4 and TRBJ1-4, with TRBD1 as a possible D gene (5 bases). Trimming removed 4 bases at V and 4 bases at J, with 14 bases between. There are 15 residues in the CDR3. CDR1 is SGHNT, CDR2 YYREEE, per germline (reference sequence). CDR3 region: CASSKTGGSNEKLFF. CDR3 DNA sequence: TGTGCCAGCAGCAAAACAGGCGGGAGTAATGAAAAACTGTTTTTT. Looking up the rest from reference TRBV5-4 and TRBJ1-4 gives the full variable domain: ETGVTQSPTHLIKTRGQQVTLRCSSQSGHNTVSWYQQALGQGPQFIFQYYREEENGRGNFPPRFSGLQFPNYSSELNVNALELDDSALYLCASSKTGGSNEKLFFGSGTQLSVL.

The genes are TRBV27 and TRBJ1-5; D unresolved. V was clipped by 2 bases and J by 2 bases, with 10 bases between them. The germline CDR1 and CDR2 sequences are MNHEY and SMNVEV (reference sequence). This CDR3 region has 15 residues. The CDR3 spells CASSLTLKGNQPQHF. CDR3 nucleotides: TGTGCCAGCAGTTTAACCCTCAAGGGCAATCAGCCCCAGCATTTT.

V gene TRBV10-1 combines with J gene TRBJ2-1; 7 bases line up with TRBD1. V shed 5 bases and J 5 bases; nucleotides not matched to a gene: 9. CDR1 is WNHNN, CDR2 SYGVQD, per germline (reference sequence). CDR3 length equals 15 residues. In DNA form, the CDR3 reads TGCGCCAGCAGTCCGACAGGGAATTTCAACAATGAGCAGTTCTTC. It translates to CASSPTGNFNNEQFF.

Turning to this clone: This specimen includes other DNA sequences encoding the same CDR3. The chain links TRBV10-3 to TRBJ2-2; D is ambiguous. With 0 bases removed from V and 4 bases from J, the gap between germline ends came to 6 bases. The CDR3 covers 14 residues. Germline V gives CDR1 ENHRY, CDR2 SYGVKD. This CDR3 reads CAISESTSTGELFF. CDR3 DNA: TGTGCCATCAGTGAGTCGACGAGCACCGGGGAGCTGTTTTTT.

V gene TRBV4-3 combines with J gene TRBJ1-2; D remains unclear. Per germline, CDR1 LGHNA and CDR2 YSLEER. V was shortened by 1 base and J by 0 bases, with 9 bases between the two germline ends. CDR3 length equals 15 residues. The CDR3 DNA follows: TGCGCCAGCAGCCAAGGTGCGGGTTCTAACTATGGCTACACCTTC. This codes for CASSQGAGSNYGYTF.

As for this clone: Other DNA sequences in the sample encode the same CDR3. The genes are TRBV5-1 and TRBJ1-2, with 7 bases aligning to TRBD1. Germline CDR1 is SGHRS and CDR2 is YFSETQ. The junction had 3 bases not matched to a gene; V was cut back by 0 bases and J by 1 base. CDR3 size: 15 residues. As DNA, the CDR3 is TGCGCCAGCAGCTTGGCTCCAGGGGGTAACTATGGCTACACCTTC. Its protein product is CASSLAPGGNYGYTF.

Notes on this clone: One junction end does not reproduce the germline sequence, and a read error may be involved. V gene TRBV7-7 combines with J gene TRBJ2-3, with D tentatively TRBD1 (5 bases). Per the germline V gene, CDR1 is SSHAT and CDR2 is FNYEAQ (reference sequence). This CDR3 comprises 17 residues. The CDR3 here is CASSLSTGPFGTDTQYF. As DNA, the CDR3 is TGTGCTAGCAGCTTAAGCACAGGCCCTTTTGGCACAGATACGCAGTATTTT.

The rearrangement links TRBV6-1 to TRBJ2-7; D gene ambiguous. The V gene's germline CDR1 is MNHNS and CDR2 SASEGT. The CDR3 totals 14 residues. V was cut by 2 bases and J by 3 bases, with 11 bases left in between. CDR3 in amino acids: CASSESDPVYEQYF. The CDR3 region has the DNA TGTGCCAGCAGTGAATCCGACCCTGTCTACGAGCAGTACTTC.

This clone has just one count. Other nucleotide sequences from this sample produce the same CDR3. This sequence joins TRBV20-1 and TRBJ2-5; no firm D call. Germline values: CDR1 DFQATT, CDR2 SNEGSKA (reference sequence). This CDR3 has 11 amino acids. V dropped 5 bases and J dropped 4 bases, with 8 bases sitting between them. CDR3 nucleotide sequence: TGCAGTGCTTCCGGCGCAGAGACCCAGTACTTC. Protein sequence: CSASGAETQYF.

The CDR3 region is CASGEQGSNQPQHF. CDR3 sequence (DNA): TGTGCCAGCGGTGAACAGGGTAGCAATCAGCCCCAGCATTTT. The chain carries TRBV28 and TRBJ1-5; maybe TRBD1 (6 bases). In germline, CDR1 is MDHEN, CDR2 SYDVKM. V was shortened by 8 bases and J by 0 bases, with 11 bases between the two germline ends. This CDR3 contains 14 residues.

V usage is TRBV6-5 and J usage is TRBJ1-5; TRBD1 is a possible D gene (5 bases). Between the trimmed V and J ends, which lost 7 bases and 3 bases, there was a span of 10 bases. CDR1 and CDR2 from the germline V gene are MNHEY and SVGAGI. The CDR3 length is 13 residues. Here the CDR3 reads CASNQGHNQPQHF. Here the CDR3 DNA reads TGTGCCAGCAACCAAGGACACAATCAGCCCCAGCATTTT.

The genes are TRBV10-2 and TRBJ2-6, with 10 nucleotides matching TRBD2. The trim removed 0 bases at V and 1 base at J, leaving 3 bases unmatched. The CDR3 consists of 18 residues. Germline CDR1 is WSHSY and CDR2 is SAAADI. The CDR3 region has the DNA TGCGCCAGCAGTGAGTCTAGCGGGGGGAATTCTGGGGCCAACGTCCTGACTTTC. Translated, it gives CASSESSGGNSGANVLTF.

This clone was detected once. The chain joins TRBV7-8 to TRBJ2-1, with 9 nucleotides matching TRBD2. This CDR3 has 15 amino acids. Germline values: CDR1 SGHVS, CDR2 FQNEAQ. V was clipped by 3 bases and J by 6 bases; unmatched bases: 6. Here the CDR3 reads CASSFLGLATNEQFF. The DNA for the CDR3 is TGTGCCAGCAGCTTCCTCGGACTAGCGACCAATGAGCAGTTCTTC.

The chain links TRBV4-3 to TRBJ2-7, with 10 bases lining up with TRBD2. This CDR3 is 16 amino acids long. Germline V gene sequence: CDR1 LGHNA, CDR2 YSLEER. Trimming cost V 1 base and J 2 bases; bases outside gene matches: 5. The CDR3 nucleotides are TGCGCCAGCAGCCAAGCCCCCGGGACTAGCGCCTACGAGCAGTACTTC. It encodes CASSQAPGTSAYEQYF.

The chain is built from TRBV29-1 and TRBJ2-5, with TRBD1 identical over 8 bases. V gave up 2 bases and J gave up 4 bases; unmatched junction bases: 9. The CDR3 is 15 residues long. The germline V gene encodes CDR1 SQVTM and CDR2 ANQGSEA. CDR3 sequence: CSVERDRGYRETQYF. CDR3 DNA sequence: TGCAGCGTTGAACGCGACAGGGGATATCGAGAGACCCAGTACTTC. The full variable domain, with the rest looked up from reference TRBV29-1 and TRBJ2-5, is SAVISQKPSRDICQRGTSLTIQCQVDSQVTMMFWYRQQPGQSLTLIATANQGSEATYESGFVIDKFPISRPNLTFSTLTVSNMSPEDSSIYLCSVERDRGYRETQYFGPGTRLLVL.

This chain links TRBV28 with TRBJ1-1; TRBD1 is a possible D gene (5 bases). Germline CDR1 MDHEN, CDR2 SYDVKM. V gave up 7 bases and J gave up 6 bases, with 9 bases separating them. This CDR3 is 11 amino acids long. CDR3 amino acids: CASKEGAEAFF. The CDR3 DNA reads TGTGCCAGCAAAGAAGGGGCTGAAGCTTTCTTT.

A single count supports this clone. The chain couples TRBV27 to TRBJ2-3; D might be TRBD1 or TRBD2, each matching 6 bases. V was shortened by 7 bases and J by 5 bases, with 22 bases between the two germline ends. Germline-derived CDR1 and CDR2 are MNHEY and SMNVEV (reference sequence). The CDR3 extends over 16 amino acids. The CDR3 is CASNGGTFVGGDTQYF. CDR3 sequence (DNA): TGTGCCAGCAATGGGGGGACTTTCGTAGGGGGAGATACGCAGTATTTT.